This record concerns one TCR beta chain sequence. This clone was detected only a few times. Its antigen is currently not known. The input lacks base qualities; no much larger clone sits a single base away. The data were taken from a study of OX40 agonist ivuxolimab in advanced cancers. Study-level background: Ivuxolimab, which targeted the costimulatory receptor OX40 (CD134), was an agonistic, fully human IgG2 monoclonal antibody. Intravenous ivuxolimab was administered to patients every 2 weeks at six dose levels: 0.01, 0.1, 0.3, 1.5, 3 and 10 mg/kg. Among the roughly 54 dose-escalation patients, approximately 20 had hepatocellular carcinoma, about 15 melanoma, 9 renal cell carcinoma and 9 head and neck cancer. In the dose-escalation cohort, approximately 83% of patients were male, and the mean age was 60 years with a range of about 20 to 79. Patients were allowed to have had prior anti-PD-1, anti-PD-L1 or anti-CTLA-4 therapy, and approximately 40% of the dose-escalation patients had been treated with checkpoint inhibitors. Partial responses were achieved by three dose-escalation patients, of whom one had hepatocellular carcinoma and two had cutaneous melanoma. The purpose of peripheral TCRbeta sequencing was to test whether ivuxolimab changed TCR sequence diversity and led to clonal T-cell expansion. The paper describes the monotherapy dose-escalation part (N ≈ 52 patients) of the phase I trial of ivuxolimab.

Patients with autoimmune disease history or receiving systemic immunosuppression were excluded from the trial. Peripheral blood for TCR sequencing was collected from all dose cohorts at baseline, on cycle 4 day 1, and on cycle 7 day 1. The samples were taken from a phase I, first-in-human, multicenter, open-label dose-escalation trial of ivuxolimab. The trial enrolled adults with locally advanced or metastatic head and neck squamous cell, hepatocellular, melanoma or renal cell carcinoma. CD4+ and CD8+ T cells were sorted separately from peripheral blood before TCR sequencing. The CDR3 contains 16 residues, cysteine and phenylalanine counted. CDR3 DNA is the only sequence kept; it has 48 bases, read in frame from the first base. V is pruned by 5 bases and J by 2 bases, leaving 13 bases of the junction without a gene match. CDR1 and CDR2 are drawn from the germline V gene: SGHRS, YFSETQ. Genomic DNA was extracted from sorted cells for sequencing of the TCRbeta CDR3 region. The immunoSEQ Assay was used for sequencing of TCRbeta CDR3 regions. As stored in TCRdb, this immuneACCESS dataset retains in-frame rearrangements with V and J assigned. A fraction of the clones does not appear; measured against another copy, unresolved V genes explain less than half of the discrepancy, and the remainder lacks a known reason. In all, the sample holds approximately 60,000 clones, and approximately 86% of those were seen once. Clones ranked in the top ten supply roughly 3% of the sample.

The research as a whole found: At doses of 0.1 to 3.0 mg/kg, clonal expansion of both CD4+ and CD8+ T cells in blood was seen between baseline and week 6. Which antigens the clonally expanded peripheral T cells were specific for was not determined. In the 0.1-3.0 mg/kg groups, partial responders were among the patients with the lowest normalized peripheral clonal expansion, particularly in CD8+ T cells. After ivuxolimab, expanded clones were on average more numerous among CD8+ T cells than among CD4+ T cells. Low levels of normalized T-cell clonal expansion were also seen in some patients who did not respond.

This clonotype was obtained from an adult with an advanced solid tumor such as melanoma, head and neck, liver or kidney cancer. Material: CD4+ or CD8+ T cells sorted from blood, obtained in a trial of the OX40 agonist ivuxolimab. This receptor chain uses TRBV5-1 and TRBJ2-7; 7 central nucleotides agree with TRBD1. Here is the DNA: TGCGCCAGCAGACGGCTAACAGGGGCGCCTACCTACGAGCAGTACTTC. It translates to CASRRLTGAPTYEQYF.